This T cell receptor (beta chain) was sequenced in a study of CD8+ T cells in alopecia areata. On this clone: Its specificity is not known.

Investigators isolated RNA and reverse transcribed it into cDNA to act as the sequencing template. Some clones are missing from TCRdb's copy, which holds only in-frame ones; the method was immunoSEQ multiplex PCR. The sample comprises more than 150,000 clones, 45% to 60% of which are singletons, and around 19% rests with the top ten. Study results and caveats: For lesional scalp, especially alopecia totalis/universalis, clonality was higher than in normal scalp.

The CDR3 has 14 residues. Germline CDR1 is GTSNPN and CDR2 is SVGIG (reference sequence). Trimming took off 4 bases at V and 0 bases at J, with 12 bases between the two ends. This receptor was obtained from a human donor with alopecia areata. This sequence joins TRBV30 and TRBJ1-2, with D possibly TRBD1 on 5 matching bases. Sequenced material: CD8+ T cells sorted from blood, taken at week 0. CDR3 region: CAWNMGGANYGYTF. The CDR3, as DNA: TGTGCCTGGAACATGGGGGGAGCTAACTATGGCTACACCTTC.